This TCR beta chain was sequenced during a study of graft-versus-host responses after intestinal transplantation. Study-level background: Transplants were multivisceral, liver-intestinal, or isolated intestinal. Anti-thymocyte globulin was used for induction in all recipients, who then took tacrolimus and steroids for 3 to 4 years. The study's findings and limits: The highest levels of circulating GvH clones went along with early declines in HvG clones after transplant. GvH clones detected in recipient marrow included some appearing first in ileum or blood.

J gave up 0 bases and V 2 bases, and 11 bases lay outside the gene matches. This CDR3 is built from 18 residues. CDR1 LNHNV and CDR2 YYDKDF come from the germline V gene (reference sequence). A note on this clone: Its antigen is currently unknown.

TCRdb's table, derived via immunoSEQ multiplex PCR, lists solely in-frame clones and lacks some. The table shows 55,000 to 65,000 clones, with approximately 94% occurring only once. The chain is built from TRBV15 and TRBJ2-3, with 7 bases matching TRBD1. Sequencing used unstimulated CD4+ T cells sorted from spleen or lymph node cells, obtained before transplant. The sequence came from a human donor who was the organ donor for an intestinal transplant. The CDR3 DNA reads as TGTGCCACCAGCAGAACATTATCCGGGACAGCTAGCACAGATACGCAGTATTTT. This encodes CATSRTLSGTASTDTQYF.